Presented here are 17 T cell receptor beta chains from one specimen sequenced in a study of blood T cell repertoires in COVID-19. TCRdb's copy holds only in-frame clones and misses some; the assay was immunoSEQ multiplex PCR. The table shows 110,000 to 150,000 clones, with more than 75% occurring only once. The sample was peripheral blood. All receptors derive from a woman aged 45-59 years with acute or convalescent COVID-19.

The chain couples TRBV19 to TRBJ1-3; D gene uncertain. This CDR3 spans 15 amino acids. Per germline, CDR1 LNHDA and CDR2 SQIVND (reference sequence). The V and J ends lost 2 bases and 0 bases respectively, with 8 bases between them. The CDR3 nucleotides read TGTGCCAGTAGTATAAGGAGTTCCTCTGGAAACACCATATATTTT. The encoded protein is CASSIRSSSGNTIYF.

Here the CDR3 reads CASSLDLGQGIWYDTEAFF. CDR3 coding DNA: TGTGCCAGCAGCTTGGACCTGGGACAGGGGATTTGGTATGACACTGAAGCTTTCTTT. The chain carries TRBV5-4 and TRBJ1-1; 10 bases align to TRBD1. V shed 0 bases and J 3 bases; nucleotides not matched to a gene: 14. CDR1 and CDR2 (germline): SGHNT, YYREEE (reference sequence). The CDR3 contains 19 residues. Complete variable domain (other parts from reference TRBV5-4 and TRBJ1-1): ETGVTQSPTHLIKTRGQQVTLRCSSQSGHNTVSWYQQALGQGPQFIFQYYREEENGRGNFPPRFSGLQFPNYSSELNVNALELDDSALYLCASSLDLGQGIWYDTEAFFGQGTRLTVV.

The chain joins TRBV18 to TRBJ1-2, with 8 positions matching TRBD1. With V trimmed by 5 bases and J by 5 bases, 10 bases remained unmatched. Germline lookup yields CDR1 KGHSH and CDR2 LQKENI. The CDR3 covers 15 residues. The CDR3 here is CASSSIFGQGYGYTF. The CDR3 bases are TGTGCCAGCTCATCAATATTTGGACAGGGATATGGCTACACCTTC.

V usage is TRBV9 and J usage is TRBJ2-1; D remains unclear. The CDR3 sequence is 12 residues long. The V gene's germline CDR1 is SGDLS and CDR2 YYNGEE. Between the trimmed V and J ends, which lost 3 bases and 5 bases, there was a span of 6 bases. The CDR3 is CASSGEDNEQFF. DNA for the CDR3: TGTGCCAGCAGCGGAGAAGACAATGAGCAGTTCTTC. Full variable domain (rest looked up from reference TRBV9 and TRBJ2-1): DSGVTQTPKHLITATGQRVTLRCSPRSGDLSVYWYQQSLDQGLQFLIQYYNGEERAKGNILERFSAQQFPDLHSELNLSSLELGDSALYFCASSGEDNEQFFGPGTRLTVL.

This sequence joins TRBV7-8 and TRBJ1-5, with TRBD1 as a possible D gene (5 bases). Trimming stripped 0 bases from V and 0 bases from J, with 6 bases between. Germline lookup yields CDR1 SGHVS and CDR2 FQNEAQ. The CDR3 covers 15 residues. The CDR3 spells CASSLARASNQPQHF. As DNA, the CDR3 is TGTGCCAGCAGCTTAGCCAGGGCTAGCAATCAGCCCCAGCATTTT.

The chain recombines TRBV2 with TRBJ2-1, with D possibly TRBD2 on 6 matching bases. Trimming took off 7 bases at V and 4 bases at J, with 14 bases between the two ends. The CDR3 is 14 amino acids. Germline loops: CDR1 SNHLY, CDR2 FYNNEI. The CDR3 DNA follows: TGTGCCAGCACCGGGGGACTTTCATACAATGAGCAGTTCTTC. It encodes CASTGGLSYNEQFF. Full variable domain (outside the CDR3, taken from reference TRBV2 and TRBJ2-1): EPEVTQTPSHQVTQMGQEVILRCVPISNHLYFYWYRQILGQKVEFLVSFYNNEISEKSEIFDDQFSVERPDGSNFTLKIRSTKLEDSAMYFCASTGGLSYNEQFFGPGTRLTVL.

This clone was counted between two and nine times. The chain carries TRBV4-3 and TRBJ1-6; D perhaps matches TRBD1 (5 bases). V was trimmed by 0 bases and J by 10 bases, leaving 10 bases between them. Germline CDR1 LGHNA, CDR2 YSLEER. The CDR3 consists of 14 residues. CDR3 in DNA: TGCGCCAGCAGCCAAGATGCAGGGAACTCACCCCTCCACTTT. It yields the protein CASSQDAGNSPLHF.

The sample holds one count of this clone. The chain employs TRBV6-5 and TRBJ1-5; TRBD1 agrees at 8 bases. Germline CDR1 and CDR2: MNHEY and SVGAGI. V dropped 6 bases and J dropped 8; count of bases not matched to a gene: 12. CDR3 length: 15 residues. CDR3 sequence (DNA): TGTGCCAGCAGCAGAGACAGGGGTGGCGGAGAGCCCCAGCATTTT. Translated, it gives CASSRDRGGGEPQHF.

V and J are TRBV5-1 and TRBJ2-1, with 7 nucleotides matching TRBD1. There are 19 residues in the CDR3. V shed 0 bases and J 6 bases; nucleotides not matched to a gene: 18. Germline V gene sequence: CDR1 SGHRS, CDR2 YFSETQ. Here the CDR3 DNA reads TGCGCCAGCAGCTTGGAGGGGGCAGGGGTCACGTATCTAGGCAATGAGCAGTTCTTC. It yields the protein CASSLEGAGVTYLGNEQFF.

The chain is built from TRBV13 and TRBJ1-1; tentatively, D is TRBD1 (6 bases). V gave up 5 bases and J gave up 5 bases, with 12 bases separating them. Germline values: CDR1 PRHDT, CDR2 FYEKMQ (reference sequence). The CDR3 covers 13 residues. CDR3 bases: TGTGCCAGCAGCACTGACAGGCGTACTGAAGCTTTCTTT. It codes for CASSTDRRTEAFF. The full variable domain, completed using reference TRBV13 and TRBJ1-1, is AAGVIQSPRHLIKEKRETATLKCYPIPRHDTVYWYQQGPGQDPQFLISFYEKMQSDKGSIPDRFSAQQFSDYHSELNMSSLELGDSALYFCASSTDRRTEAFFGQGTRLTVV.

V usage is TRBV15 and J usage is TRBJ2-1, with 13 bases fitting TRBD2. Germline V gene sequence: CDR1 LNHNV, CDR2 YYDKDF (reference sequence). V gave up 4 bases and J gave up 6 bases; unmatched junction bases: 3. This CDR3 has 15 residues. CDR3 DNA: TGTGCCACCAGCACCGGGACTAGCGGGGCCAATGAGCAGTTCTTC. It translates to CATSTGTSGANEQFF. Using reference TRBV15 and TRBJ2-1 for the parts outside the CDR3, the full variable domain is DAMVIQNPRYQVTQFGKPVTLSCSQTLNHNVMYWYQQKSSQAPKLLFHYYDKDFNNEADTPDNFQSRRPNTSFCFLDIRSPGLGDTAMYLCATSTGTSGANEQFFGPGTRLTVL.

The V and J genes are TRBV7-8 and TRBJ1-1; the D is unclear. V lost 2 bases and J 1 base, leaving 8 bases between the germline ends. The CDR3 is 14 amino acids. CDR1 and CDR2 from the germline V gene are SGHVS and FQNEAQ. The CDR3 DNA follows: TGTGCCAGCAGCTTAAGGGAGTGGAACACTGAAGCTTTCTTT. It specifies CASSLREWNTEAFF.

The rearrangement joins TRBV21-1 to TRBJ1-1; the D call in the table, TRBD1, was not verified against the DNA. TRBV21-1 is termed a pseudogene. The CDR3 spans 15 residues. CDR3 coding DNA: TGTGACCCGAGGACAGGGGGCTATTCGGGCACTGAAGCTTTCTTT. Translating it yields CDPRTGGYSGTEAFF.

This chain connects TRBV20-1 to TRBJ1-4, with D hard to call. CDR1 and CDR2 from the germline V gene are DFQATT and SNEGSKA (reference sequence). This CDR3 has 8 amino acids. V gave up 3 bases and J gave up 13 bases, with 3 bases separating them. The CDR3 DNA is TGCAGTGCTAGCGGACTGTTTTTT. The encoded protein is CSASGLFF.

The chain uses TRBV2 and TRBJ2-1, with 9 bases that match TRBD1. Per germline, CDR1 SNHLY and CDR2 FYNNEI. V lost 5 bases to trimming and J lost 3 bases; unmatched junction nucleotides: 2. The CDR3 has 14 residues. Written as DNA, the CDR3 is TGTGCCAGCAGTCGGGACAGGGACTACAATGAGCAGTTCTTC. This gives the protein CASSRDRDYNEQFF.

This clone was recorded only once. V usage is TRBV6-5 and J usage is TRBJ2-3, with TRBD2 identical over 10 bases. Germline CDR1 and CDR2: MNHEY and SVGAGI. The CDR3 sequence is 14 residues long. J gave up 2 bases and V 6 bases, and 2 bases lay outside the gene matches. The chain's CDR3 is CASSTSGVTDTQYF. DNA of the CDR3: TGTGCCAGCAGCACTAGCGGGGTCACAGATACGCAGTATTTT.

This clone has only one observation. The rearrangement uses TRBV6-9 and TRBJ1-5; D might be TRBD1 (6 bases). The germline V gene has CDR1 MNHGY and CDR2 SVAAGI. This CDR3 contains 19 residues. The V end lost 6 bases, the J end lost 5 bases, and 29 bases lay between the germline ends. CDR3 loop: CASSPRTAREAVADQPQHF. The CDR3 DNA is TGTGCCAGCAGCCCCAGGACAGCCCGGGAAGCAGTCGCCGATCAGCCCCAGCATTTT.